Listed below are T cell receptor beta chains from one sample, sequenced in a study of cytomegalovirus exposure and HLA in healthy donors. The assay was immunoSEQ multiplex PCR, and TCRdb's table has in-frame clones only and misses some. The sample carries tens of thousands of clones, almost 95% recorded once. The sequencing input was PBMCs. Source of these receptors: a man between 18 and 29 years old in good health and CMV-seronegative. The CDR3 runs from the conserved cysteine through the conserved F or W. D genes are given only for firm matches. Some rows mark clone size as missing; the rest say once, few, many or name a class of expanded clone.

>TRBJ1-3|NA|TRBV9|NA
TGTGCCAGCAGTCCTTTCGCACAGGTCTCTGGAAACACCATATATTTT
CASSPFAQVSGNTIYF
>TRBJ1-5|NA|TRBV7-9|NA
TGTGCCAGCAGCTCAGGCCCCGTCAACCAGCCCCAGCATTTT
CASSSGPVNQPQHF
>TRBJ2-1|TRBD2|TRBV11-2|NA
TGTGCCAGCAGCTTATCTGGCGGGAGGTCCTACAATGAGCAGTTCTTC
CASSLSGGRSYNEQFF
>TRBJ2-1|NA|TRBV19|NA
TGTGCCAGTAGTCACAGCCGCTCCTACAATGAGCAGTTCTTC
CASSHSRSYNEQFF
>TRBJ2-2|TRBD2|TRBV5-7|NA
TGTGCCAGCAGCTTTCCTAGCGGGAGCTACACCGGGGAGCTGTTTTTT
CASSFPSGSYTGELFF
>TRBJ2-5|TRBD1|TRBV12-5|NA
TGTGCTAGTGGATCCCAGGGGGTTTGGGAGACCCAGTACTTC
CASGSQGVWETQYF
>TRBJ2-2|TRBD2|TRBV28|once
TGTGCCAGCAGTTTACCCGGACTAGCGGGAGTAAGCACCGGGGAGCTGTTTTTT
CASSLPGLAGVSTGELFF
>TRBJ2-3|TRBD2|TRBV7-3|NA
TGTGCCAGCAGCTCAAGCGGGAGTGGCACAGATACGCAGTATTTT
CASSSSGSGTDTQYF
>TRBJ1-1|NA|TRBV4-2|once
TGTGCCAGCAGCCCTCCCCCGGGGAGGGATGAAGCTTTCTTT
CASSPPPGRDEAFF
>TRBJ2-1|TRBD2|TRBV18|NA
TGTGCCAGCTCACCATGGGCTAGCGGGAGGGAGGTCAATGAGCAGTTCTTC
CASSPWASGREVNEQFF
>TRBJ2-6|NA|TRBV10-3|NA
TGTGCCATCTCGGACTCATCTGGGGCCAACGTCCTGACTTTC
CAISDSSGANVLTF
>TRBJ1-1|TRBD1|TRBV29-1|NA
TGCAGCGTGCACAGGGGAAGCACTGAAGCTTTCTTT
CSVHRGSTEAFF
>TRBJ2-4|NA|TRBV4-1|NA
TGCGCCAGCAGCCCGTGGGGAGGAGCCAAAAACATTCAGTACTTC
CASSPWGGAKNIQYF
>TRBJ2-7|TRBD2|TRBV7-2|few
TGTGCCAGCAGCTTAAAGACTAGCGGGGAGCAGTACTTC
CASSLKTSGEQYF
>TRBJ2-1|TRBD2|TRBV7-9|NA
TGTGCCAGCAGCCTCCGACTAGCGGGAGTAATCGACAATGAGCAGTTCTTC
CASSLRLAGVIDNEQFF
>TRBJ1-5|NA|TRBV13|NA
TGTGCCAGCAGCTTAGGCCCAGGGCAGCATCAGCCCCAGCATTTT
CASSLGPGQHQPQHF
>TRBJ2-1|NA|TRBV18|once
TGTGCCAGCTCGTCCGGGACTCCGAGCTCCTACAATGAGCAGTTCTTC
CASSSGTPSSYNEQFF
>TRBJ2-2|TRBD1|TRBV28|NA
TGTGCCAGCATCCTAACCGGGACAGGGGCGCACGGGGAGCTGTTTTTT
CASILTGTGAHGELFF
>TRBJ2-3|TRBD2|TRBV27|NA
TGTGCCAGCAGCAGGACTAGCGGGAGGGCCCCAGATACGCAGTATTTT
CASSRTSGRAPDTQYF
>TRBJ1-5|NA|TRBV30|NA
TGTGCCTGCCAGGGTCCCCTAAATCAGCCCCAGCATTTT
CACQGPLNQPQHF
>TRBJ2-1|TRBD2|TRBV9|NA
TGTGCCAGCAGCGCAACTAGCGGGAGGGCCAATGAGCAGTTCTTC
CASSATSGRANEQFF
>TRBJ1-3|TRBD1|TRBV9|NA
TGTGCCAGCAGCGTAGCCTCGGCTTTGGGACAGGGGAACACTGGAAACACCATATATTTT
CASSVASALGQGNTGNTIYF
>TRBJ1-5|NA|TRBV27|NA
TGTGCCAGCAGCTCGACCAGGGTCCAGCCCCAGCATTTT
CASSSTRVQPQHF
>TRBJ2-4|TRBD2|TRBV11-2|NA
TGTGCCAGCAGCTTAGCACGGGAGGTCGCGGACATTCAGTACTTC
CASSLAREVADIQYF
>TRBJ2-3|NA|TRBV6-5|NA
TGTGCCAGCAGTTCCGGGGTAGCGCCAGATACGCAGTATTTT
CASSSGVAPDTQYF